The next 27 T cell receptor beta chains were all read from a single sample in a study of early T cells in non-severe SARS-CoV-2 infection (dated by TCRdb to the early 2020s). The protocol used for the library was 5' RACE. For sequencing, a NextSeq 500 was employed. Through fastp at Q25 and MiXCR, TCRdb rebuilt clones from the public reads, retaining in-frame beta chains. Every entry covers one CDR3 protein and lists the most common genes and DNA from its rows. The table for this sample lists approximately 98,000 distinct CDR3 sequences; about 12% of them were counted only once. The ten largest clones represent around 3% of the sample. The sequencing input was whole blood. Receptors were obtained from an adult who was a healthcare worker with PCR-confirmed SARS-CoV-2 infection or an uninfected control (not recorded which).

This clonotype came up a few times. V gene TRBV9 combines with J gene TRBJ1-1, with 7 nucleotides matching TRBD1. The CDR3 extends over 14 amino acids. Germline loops: CDR1 SGDLS, CDR2 YYNGEE. V gave up 0 bases and J gave up 1 base; unmatched junction bases: 0. CDR3: CASSVAGGNTEAFF. CDR3 coding DNA: TGTGCCAGCAGCGTAGCAGGGGGGAACACTGAAGCTTTCTTT.

This clonotype has just a few counts. The chain is built from TRBV7-9 and TRBJ2-7; D may match TRBD1 or TRBD2 (6 bases each). Germline V gene sequence: CDR1 SEHNR, CDR2 FQNEAQ (reference sequence). This CDR3 has 12 amino acids. Trimming removed 0 bases from V and 10 bases from J, with 10 bases in between. The CDR3 loop reads CASSLAGGNQYF. The CDR3 DNA follows: TGTGCCAGCAGCTTAGCAGGGGGGAACCAGTACTTC.

At least ten counts were recorded for this clonotype. The gene calls are TRBV7-9 and TRBJ1-5; D might be TRBD1 (6 bases). The germline gives CDR1 SEHNR, CDR2 FQNEAQ (reference sequence). The CDR3 is 14 amino acids. Trimming left V 1 base short and J 7 bases short, with 11 bases between. In DNA, the CDR3 is TGTGCCAGCAGCTTAGAAGGGGGGAAACAGCCCCAGCATTTT. Translation: CASSLEGGKQPQHF.

The V and J genes are TRBV7-3 and TRBJ2-2; tentatively, D is TRBD2 (5 bases). V gave up 2 bases and J gave up 1 base, with 11 bases separating them. CDR3 length: 16 residues. Germline V gives CDR1 SGHTA, CDR2 FQGTGA. CDR3 amino acids: CASSLLGSMNTGELFF. DNA of the CDR3: TGTGCCAGCAGCTTATTAGGGAGCATGAACACCGGGGAGCTGTTTTTT.

As for this clonotype: A much larger clone lies one base from this, so it may be a read error. The final CDR3 position lacks the conserved phenylalanine or tryptophan, pointing to a likely read error. The V gene is TRBV14, the J gene TRBJ1-2; D might be TRBD1 (5 bases). This CDR3 spans 16 amino acids. The germline V gene has CDR1 SGHDN and CDR2 FVKESK. V lost 0 bases, J lost 1 base, and 12 bases lay in between. In DNA form, the CDR3 reads TGTGCCAGCAGCCAAGATCCGGGGCGAAATAACTATGGCTACACCTAC. This sequence encodes CASSQDPGRNNYGYTY.

The sample holds a few counts of this clonotype. The chain couples TRBV28 to TRBJ2-2; the match to TRBD2 covers 12 bases. The ends lost 0 bases at V and 4 bases at J; junction bases unmatched: 12. The CDR3 totals 20 residues. Germline V gives CDR1 MDHEN, CDR2 SYDVKM. As DNA, the CDR3 is TGTGCCAGCAGTTTATGGGCTAGCGGGGGGGCCACTTCGCGCACCGGGGAGCTGTTTTTT. Amino acids: CASSLWASGGATSRTGELFF.

The chain employs TRBV20-1 and TRBJ2-3; tentative D call: TRBD2 (6 bases). Germline lookup yields CDR1 DFQATT and CDR2 SNEGSKA (reference sequence). The ends were cut back, 5 bases at V and 5 bases at J, with 20 bases in the middle. CDR3 length: 15 amino acids. The CDR3 sequence: CSAAWSGGFGDTQYF. CDR3 in DNA: TGCAGTGCTGCTTGGAGTGGGGGGTTTGGAGATACGCAGTATTTT.

This clonotype came up a few times. The chain is built from TRBV29-1 and TRBJ1-2; no clear D. V shed 6 bases and J shed 3 bases, with 11 bases lying between them. The CDR3 spans 12 residues. Germline loops: CDR1 SQVTM, CDR2 ANQGSEA. This CDR3 is CSVDTLHYGYTF. In DNA form, the CDR3 reads TGCAGCGTGGATACACTTCACTATGGCTACACCTTC.

This clonotype has just a few counts. This chain connects TRBV29-1 to TRBJ1-1; 9 bases match TRBD1. The trim removed 7 bases at V and 0 bases at J, leaving 3 bases unmatched. There are 13 residues in the CDR3. Germline CDR1 reads SQVTM; CDR2 reads ANQGSEA. CDR3 loop: CSAGQGLNTEAFF. As DNA, the CDR3 is TGCAGCGCCGGACAGGGGTTGAACACTGAAGCTTTCTTT.

Only a few counts were recorded for this clonotype. The chain couples TRBV7-2 to TRBJ2-3; TRBD2 might be the D (6 bases). Germline V gives CDR1 SGHTA, CDR2 FQGNSA. Trimming left V 2 bases short and J 4 bases short, with 13 bases between. The CDR3 totals 15 residues. The CDR3 here is CASSLTDGSADTQYF. For the CDR3, the DNA is TGTGCCAGCAGCTTAACGGACGGGAGCGCAGATACGCAGTATTTT.

This clonotype was recorded many times. This chain connects TRBV11-3 to TRBJ1-2, with D unresolved. This CDR3 comprises 14 residues. Germline V CDR1 and CDR2: SGHNT, YENEEA. Trimming took off 5 bases at V and 4 bases at J, with 14 bases between the two ends. The CDR3 DNA sequence: TGTGCCAGCAGCGAAGACACCATGTTCTATGGCTACACCTTC. Translated: CASSEDTMFYGYTF.

As concerns this clonotype: One junction end disagrees with the germline gene, perhaps due to a read error. This chain joins TRBV30 and TRBJ1-1; no reliable D call. The germline gives CDR1 GTSNPN, CDR2 SVGIG (reference sequence). There are 13 residues in the CDR3. The CDR3 protein is CVWSTGPNTEAFF. The CDR3 bases are TGTGTCTGGTCCACCGGTCCTAACACTGAAGCTTTCTTT.

In this sample, this clonotype turned up many times. The chain employs TRBV25-1 and TRBJ1-2; D uncertain. Trimming removed 2 bases from V and 3 bases from J, with 10 bases in between. CDR1 is MGHDK, CDR2 SYGVNS, per germline. The CDR3 is 14 amino acids. DNA of the CDR3: TGTGCCAGCAGTGAACGGAGGGATCACTATGGCTACACCTTC. Protein product: CASSERRDHYGYTF.

This clonotype showed up just a few times. This rearrangement joins TRBV5-8 to TRBJ1-1; 8 positions match TRBD1. CDR1 and CDR2 (germline): SGHTS, YDEGEE. This CDR3 has 15 residues. V lost 3 bases and J lost 5; bases outside the gene matches: 9. The CDR3 DNA follows: TGTGCCAGCAGCTCCCCAGCAGGGGGCCGGACTGAAGCTTTCTTT. Translating gives CASSSPAGGRTEAFF.

This clonotype was picked up many times. This sequence joins TRBV7-9 and TRBJ2-7; possible D gene TRBD1, 7 bases. This CDR3 comprises 14 residues. CDR1 is SEHNR and CDR2 is FQNEAQ in the germline V gene (reference sequence). V lost 4 bases to trimming and J lost 5 bases, with 15 bases between them. The CDR3 region has the DNA TGTGCCAGCAGCTCACCCAGGGGGGTCGACGAGCAGTACTTC. This codes for CASSSPRGVDEQYF.

There are a few counts of this clonotype. V usage is TRBV20-1 and J usage is TRBJ1-1; 7 bases are shared with TRBD1. Trimming cost V 4 bases and J 0 bases; bases outside gene matches: 5. The length of the CDR3 is 14 residues. CDR1 and CDR2 (germline): DFQATT, SNEGSKA (reference sequence). The CDR3 protein is CSANKGGMNTEAFF. As DNA, the CDR3 is TGCAGTGCTAATAAAGGGGGCATGAACACTGAAGCTTTCTTT.

The rearrangement joins TRBV12-3 or TRBV12-4 to TRBJ1-5; tentative D call: TRBD1 (6 bases). V shed 6 bases and J shed 0 bases, with 9 bases lying between them. The length of the CDR3 is 14 residues. The DNA for the CDR3 is TGTGCCAGCAGCATACAGGGTAGCAATCAGCCCCAGCATTTT. It is translated as CASSIQGSNQPQHF.

V and J are TRBV6-5 and TRBJ2-7; 7 bases are shared with TRBD1. The CDR3 length is 15 residues. V lost 5 bases and J lost 1; bases outside the gene matches: 8. Per the germline V gene, CDR1 is MNHEY and CDR2 is SVGAGI. Here the CDR3 DNA reads TGTGCCAGCAGTCAGGACAGGCTACGGTCCTACGAGCAGTACTTC. It codes for CASSQDRLRSYEQYF.

This clonotype appeared a few times. The gene calls are TRBV20-1 and TRBJ2-7, with 8 nucleotides matching TRBD2. The length of the CDR3 is 13 residues. Germline assignment: CDR1 DFQATT and CDR2 SNEGSKA (reference sequence). The DNA of the CDR3 is TGCAGCGCTGGAGCGGGAGATCCCTACGAGCAGTACTTC. Translation gives CSAGAGDPYEQYF.

Ten or more counts support this clonotype. The V call is TRBV10-2, the J call TRBJ2-1; tentative D call: TRBD1 (6 bases). Germline values: CDR1 WSHSY, CDR2 SAAADI. The CDR3 runs 15 residues. V was trimmed by 5 bases and J by 0 bases, leaving 11 bases between them. CDR3 sequence reads: CASSQTGPSYNEQFF. The DNA of the CDR3 is TGCGCCAGCAGTCAGACAGGCCCCTCCTACAATGAGCAGTTCTTC.

This clonotype was seen a handful of times. The chain is built from TRBV5-1 and TRBJ2-7; 11 bases are shared with TRBD2. J gave up 2 bases and V 0 bases, and 13 bases lay outside the gene matches. CDR3 length equals 19 residues. Germline CDR1 reads SGHRS; CDR2 reads YFSETQ. Here the CDR3 DNA reads TGCGCCAGCAGCTTGGCCCAAGGGACTAGCGGATCTTCACCCTACGAGCAGTACTTC. Its protein is CASSLAQGTSGSSPYEQYF.

V usage is TRBV2 and J usage is TRBJ2-3; maybe TRBD1 (5 bases). V lost 4 bases to trimming and J lost 3 bases, with 8 bases between them. The CDR3 is made up of 13 amino acids. Germline CDR1 reads SNHLY; CDR2 reads FYNNEI. The CDR3 DNA sequence: TGTGCCAGCAGTGTTTCAGGGACAGATACGCAGTATTTT. Its translation is CASSVSGTDTQYF.

The sample holds a few counts of this clonotype. The gene calls are TRBV2 and TRBJ2-1; 8 bases agree with TRBD2. The ends lost 8 bases at V and 9 bases at J; junction bases unmatched: 9. The CDR3 has 13 amino acids. Germline values: CDR1 SNHLY, CDR2 FYNNEI. The CDR3 reads CASHLSGSGEQFF. The CDR3 bases are TGTGCCAGCCATCTAAGCGGGAGCGGTGAGCAGTTCTTC. The whole variable domain, remainder taken from reference TRBV2 and TRBJ2-1, is EPEVTQTPSHQVTQMGQEVILRCVPISNHLYFYWYRQILGQKVEFLVSFYNNEISEKSEIFDDQFSVERPDGSNFTLKIRSTKLEDSAMYFCASHLSGSGEQFFGPGTRLTVL.

In this sample, this clonotype turned up a few times. The chain couples TRBV9 to TRBJ2-5; 8 nucleotides match TRBD2. The V and J ends lost 4 bases and 1 base, in that order; junction bases with no gene match: 3. The CDR3 length is 14 residues. Per the germline V gene, CDR1 is SGDLS and CDR2 is YYNGEE. In nucleotides, the CDR3 is TGTGCCAGCAGCCCGGGGGGGGCCCAAGAGACCCAGTACTTC. This codes for CASSPGGAQETQYF.

This clonotype was seen only a few times. V usage is TRBV7-3 and J usage is TRBJ1-2, with TRBD1 matching over 8 bases. The CDR3 has 16 residues. Germline loops: CDR1 SGHTA, CDR2 FQGTGA. J lost 6 bases, V lost 1 base, and 10 bases had no gene match. This CDR3 is CASSLSGQGTLDGYTF. The CDR3 DNA follows: TGTGCCAGCAGCTTAAGCGGACAGGGCACGCTGGATGGCTACACCTTC.

This clonotype was seen repeatedly, ten times or more. The rearrangement links TRBV27 to TRBJ2-2; D may correspond to TRBD1 or TRBD2 (5 bases each). There are 15 residues in the CDR3. Trimming took off 2 bases at V and 4 bases at J, with 11 bases between the two ends. Germline CDR1 MNHEY, CDR2 SMNVEV (reference sequence). As DNA, the CDR3 is TGTGCCAGCAGTTTAGTTCAGAGGGGCACCGGGGAGCTGTTTTTT. Translated, it gives CASSLVQRGTGELFF.

This chain connects TRBV2 to TRBJ2-4; D uncertain. Trimming took 2 bases from V and 0 from J, leaving 2 bases between them. The CDR3 covers 13 residues. Germline CDR1 reads SNHLY; CDR2 reads FYNNEI. Here the CDR3 DNA reads TGTGCCAGCAGTGAACTAGCCAAAAACATTCAGTACTTC. Its protein is CASSELAKNIQYF.